This T cell receptor (beta chain) was identified during a study of control samples from healthy donors and cancer patients. Method: immunoSEQ multiplex PCR; TCRdb's copy keeps in-frame clones and lacks some. The sample has more than 100,000 clones, 89% seen once; the top ten hold more than 6.5%. CDR3 size: 17 residues. V dropped 0 bases and J dropped 5; count of bases not matched to a gene: 7. Per germline, CDR1 MGHRA and CDR2 YSYEKL. This TCR derives from a man between 45 and 60 years old with head and neck cancer. Sequencing input: PBMCs. J is TRBJ2-1 and V is TRBV4-1; 10 bases agree with TRBD2. The DNA of the CDR3 is TGCGCCAGCAGCCAAGATGCGGCTAGCGGGGGTCACAATGAGCAGTTCTTC. Protein: CASSQDAASGGHNEQFF.